A single sample is the source of the 18 T cell receptor beta chains below, sequenced in a study of T cell repertoires in cytomegalovirus infection (dated by TCRdb to between 2017 and 2020). Taken with the paper, the label for treatment or condition translates to: in vitro stimulation with specific CMV peptide epitopes to enrich CMV-specific T cells. TCRdb shows the sequencer as Illumina HiSeq 1500. TCRdb cleaned the public reads at Q25 with fastp, built clones with MiXCR and kept in-frame beta chains. Entries are consolidated by CDR3 protein sequence, retaining the most common genes and DNA. The sample data list approximately 110,000 distinct CDR3 sequences, and about 31% of these were observed just once. The top ten constitute roughly three fifths of the sample. No antigen has been assigned to these receptors. This material consisted of CD8+ T cells from cultured PBMCs, taken from culture after CMV antigen stimulation. The source of these receptors is a human donor in good health (CMV status not recorded). Some clones in this sample may be carry-over from other donors' samples.

A few counts support this clonotype. The chain carries TRBV28 and TRBJ2-5; TRBD1 agrees at 7 bases. The length of the CDR3 is 13 residues. V lost 6 bases and J lost 1; bases outside the gene matches: 2. Germline CDR1 reads MDHEN; CDR2 reads SYDVKM. CDR3 in amino acids: CASRRTGQETQYF. The DNA for the CDR3 is TGTGCCAGCAGGAGGACAGGCCAAGAGACCCAGTACTTC.

This clonotype was observed a handful of times. The chain joins TRBV3-1 to TRBJ2-4; 8 bases align to TRBD2. CDR3 size: 16 residues. Germline V CDR1 and CDR2: LGHDT, YNNKEL (reference sequence). V trimming: 3 bases; J trimming: 0 bases; junction bases outside the gene matches: 4. The CDR3 DNA reads as TGTGCCAGCAGCCAGGTTAGCGGGGAAGCCAAAAACATTCAGTACTTC. Translation: CASSQVSGEAKNIQYF. Full variable domain (rest looked up from reference TRBV3-1 and TRBJ2-4): DTAVSQTPKYLVTQMGNDKSIKCEQNLGHDTMYWYKQDSKKFLKIMFSYNNKELIINETVPNRFSPKSPDKAHLNLHINSLELGDSAVYFCASSQVSGEAKNIQYFGAGTRLSVL.

CDR3 protein: CASSPAGLAADTQYF. Here the CDR3 DNA reads TGTGCCAGCAGCCCGGCGGGACTAGCGGCAGATACGCAGTATTTT. The V call is TRBV28, the J call TRBJ2-3, with 11 bases lining up with TRBD2. Germline V CDR1 and CDR2: MDHEN, SYDVKM. The CDR3 extends over 15 amino acids. Trimming took 6 bases from V and 4 from J; bases not matched to a gene: 6.

The chain recombines TRBV7-6 with TRBJ2-2; D tentatively fits TRBD1 or TRBD2 (6 bases each). V lost 1 base and J 8 bases, leaving 14 bases between the germline ends. The CDR3 runs to 15 residues. Germline lookup yields CDR1 SGHVS and CDR2 FNYEAQ. CDR3 protein: CASSLGGGPAGELFF. The CDR3 DNA reads as TGTGCCAGCAGCTTAGGAGGGGGGCCGGCGGGGGAGCTGTTTTTT.

The J gene is TRBJ2-5, the V gene TRBV6-2 or TRBV6-3; a possible D gene is TRBD2 (6 bases). The germline V gene has CDR1 MNHEY and CDR2 SVGEGT. The CDR3 extends over 17 amino acids. Trimming shortened V by 5 bases and J by 3 bases, and 22 bases separated the two germline ends. CDR3 DNA sequence: TGTGCCAGCAGTCTCCCTTTAGCGGCGAGAGATAAAGAGACCCAGTACTTC. This encodes CASSLPLAARDKETQYF.

Note on this clonotype: A much larger clone sits a single nucleotide away, making a read error possible. CDR3 protein: CASSSALYEQYF. CDR3 nucleotides: TGTGCCAGCAGTTCAGCGCTGTACGAGCAGTACTTC. This chain connects TRBV12-3 or TRBV12-4 to TRBJ2-7; no definite D call. V was pared by 4 bases and J by 4 bases, with 8 bases between. This CDR3 region has 12 residues.

In nucleotides, the CDR3 is TGCGCCAGCAGCCAAGAGATGTTGGCACCTGCTCGGTACTTC. This sequence encodes CASSQEMLAPARYF. The V call is TRBV4-3, the J call TRBJ2-7; D unclear. V lost 0 bases and J 12 bases, leaving 18 bases between the germline ends. This CDR3 has 14 residues. The germline gives CDR1 LGHNA, CDR2 YSLEER.

In this sample, this clonotype turned up a few times. The V and J genes are TRBV6-2 or TRBV6-3 and TRBJ2-1, with TRBD2 identical over 9 bases. Germline trimming cut 2 bases from V and 9 bases from J; bases unmatched to any gene: 11. The CDR3 loop spans 16 amino acids. Germline V lookup: CDR1 MNHEY, CDR2 SVGEGT. The CDR3 DNA reads as TGTGCCAGCAGTTACGCCCCCGGGACTAGCTTCTTTGAGCAGTTCTTC. This encodes CASSYAPGTSFFEQFF.

This chain uses TRBV2 with TRBJ1-4; D unclear. The CDR3 runs 14 residues. V was clipped by 3 bases and J by 7 bases, with 12 bases between them. Per the germline V gene, CDR1 is SNHLY and CDR2 is FYNNEI. In DNA, the CDR3 is TGTGCCAGCAGTGACAGGCGCTTTGGTGAAAAACTGTTTTTT. It is translated as CASSDRRFGEKLFF.

This clonotype was seen a few times. V and J are TRBV7-3 and TRBJ2-1; 9 bases map to TRBD1. Germline V gene lookup returns CDR1 SGHTA and CDR2 FQGTGA. The CDR3 sequence is 12 residues long. The trim removed 2 bases at V and 14 bases at J, leaving 4 bases unmatched. In DNA, the CDR3 is TGTGCCAGCAGCTTACGTGGGACAGGGAAGTTCTTC. Protein: CASSLRGTGKFF.

This chain connects TRBV20-1 to TRBJ2-3; TRBD2 agrees at 9 bases. The V segment lost 0 bases and the J segment 2 bases; nucleotides outside the gene matches: 9. Germline lookup yields CDR1 DFQATT and CDR2 SNEGSKA (reference sequence). This CDR3 region has 17 residues. CDR3 sequence: CSARDPRGGGDTDTQYF. CDR3 DNA sequence: TGCAGTGCTAGAGATCCCCGCGGGGGGGGTGACACAGATACGCAGTATTTT.

This clonotype has just a few counts. The chain employs TRBV12-3 or TRBV12-4 and TRBJ1-4, with a weak D call TRBD1 (5 bases). Deletions cut 6 bases from V and 7 bases from J, with 18 bases between. The CDR3 totals 15 residues. CDR3 in DNA: TGTGCCAGCAGCCAAGGGGCAGGGACGATTGAAAAACTGTTTTTT. Translation gives CASSQGAGTIEKLFF.

This clonotype was detected a few times. In DNA, the CDR3 is TGTGCCAGCAGCTTAGCGGGGGGATCAACCTACGAGCAGTACTTC. This codes for CASSLAGGSTYEQYF. The chain carries TRBV7-3 and TRBJ2-7; 8 positions match TRBD2. Germline V gives CDR1 SGHTA, CDR2 FQGTGA. V shed 2 bases, J shed 2 bases, and the junction held 5 bases outside the gene matches. This CDR3 spans 15 amino acids.

This clonotype was counted at least ten times. The V gene is TRBV7-4, the J gene TRBJ2-1; D might be TRBD1 or TRBD2, each matching 5 bases. The CDR3 runs to 18 residues. Germline V lookup: CDR1 SGHVT, CDR2 SQSDAQ. Trimming left V 1 base short and J 4 bases short, with 20 bases between. The chain's CDR3 is CASSLEDSRGLFYNEQFF. CDR3 DNA sequence: TGTGCCAGCAGCTTAGAGGATTCGAGGGGCCTATTTTACAATGAGCAGTTCTTC.

The chain carries TRBV4-1 and TRBJ1-1, with TRBD1 as a possible D gene (5 bases). Trimming left V 1 base short and J 8 bases short, with 20 bases between. The germline V gene has CDR1 MGHRA and CDR2 YSYEKL. There are 16 residues in the CDR3. DNA of the CDR3: TGCGCCAGCAGCCAAGTTCCCTCCCAGGGTCCGGGCGAAGCTTTCTTT. Encoded protein: CASSQVPSQGPGEAFF.

The chain joins TRBV20-1 to TRBJ2-3; D gene ambiguous. Trimming removed 6 bases at V and 0 bases at J, with 22 bases between. Germline values: CDR1 DFQATT, CDR2 SNEGSKA (reference sequence). The CDR3 contains 17 residues. The CDR3 DNA reads TGCAGTGCACCTGACTGGGGAACTCATTCTAGCACAGATACGCAGTATTTT. Its translation: CSAPDWGTHSSTDTQYF.

This clonotype has ten or more counts. The CDR3 nucleotides read TGTGCCAGTAGTATACGATGGGACGCTTTCTTT. It is translated as CASSIRWDAFF. The gene calls are TRBV19 and TRBJ1-1; perhaps TRBD1 as D (5 bases). CDR3 length equals 11 residues. Deletions cut 2 bases from V and 11 bases from J, with 9 bases between. Germline V gene sequence: CDR1 LNHDA, CDR2 SQIVND (reference sequence).

The chain links TRBV5-6 to TRBJ2-3; D is possibly TRBD1 (5 bases). There are 17 residues in the CDR3. Germline CDR1 SGHDT, CDR2 YYEEEE. V dropped 2 bases and J dropped 2 bases, with 18 bases sitting between them. DNA for the CDR3: TGTGCCAGCAGCTTCGGCAGGGCCCTACAGTTCACAGATACGCAGTATTTT. Translation gives CASSFGRALQFTDTQYF.